The 27 T cell receptor beta chains listed next were all sequenced from one sample in a study of a mutant IDH1 vaccine in newly diagnosed glioma. This sample's time point: baseline, week 1 (first vaccination visit). Treatment meaning: pre-vaccination baseline after standard-of-care therapy. The table came from immunoSEQ multiplex PCR; TCRdb's copy has only in-frame clones and leaves some out. The table lists around 88,000 clones, around three quarters of them singletons. The material sequenced was PBMCs, taken from a glioma patient treated with radiotherapy, temozolomide or both. The receptor source for this set is a man aged 40-50 years with glioma.

The chain has TRBV7-2 and TRBJ2-1, with 7 bases aligning to TRBD1. With V trimmed by 3 bases and J by 0 bases, 2 bases remained unmatched. The CDR3 totals 15 residues. Germline values: CDR1 SGHTA, CDR2 FQGNSA. The CDR3 DNA reads as TGTGCCAGCAGCTTGACAGGGAACTCCTACAATGAGCAGTTCTTC. Encoded protein: CASSLTGNSYNEQFF.

This chain joins TRBV6-5 and TRBJ2-3; D is perhaps TRBD1 (5 bases). The CDR3 has 13 amino acids. Trimming took off 2 bases at V and 4 bases at J, with 7 bases between the two ends. Germline lookup yields CDR1 MNHEY and CDR2 SVGAGI. CDR3 protein: CASSYTRADTQYF. The CDR3 DNA reads as TGTGCCAGCAGTTACACCAGGGCAGATACGCAGTATTTT.

This sequence joins TRBV28 and TRBJ1-2; D is undetermined. Trimming removed 1 base from V and 10 bases from J, with 10 bases in between. Per germline, CDR1 MDHEN and CDR2 SYDVKM. This CDR3 has 12 amino acids. The CDR3 here is CASSLFGGNYTF. CDR3 DNA sequence: TGTGCCAGCAGTTTATTTGGAGGGAACTACACCTTC.

This chain links TRBV5-6 with TRBJ2-5, with 7 bases matching TRBD1. The CDR3 contains 15 residues. V trimming: 4 bases; J trimming: 5 bases; junction bases outside the gene matches: 11. The germline gives CDR1 SGHDT, CDR2 YYEEEE. The CDR3: CASSQNAGGGETQYF. The CDR3 DNA is TGTGCCAGCAGCCAGAATGCAGGGGGTGGGGAGACCCAGTACTTC. Full variable domain (remainder filled in from reference TRBV5-6 and TRBJ2-5): DAGVTQSPTHLIKTRGQQVTLRCSPKSGHDTVSWYQQALGQGPQFIFQYYEEEERQRGNFPDRFSGHQFPNYSSELNVNALLLGDSALYLCASSQNAGGGETQYFGPGTRLLVL.

This chain connects TRBV5-6 to TRBJ2-3; no clear D gene. V was cut by 4 bases and J by 2 bases, with 14 bases left in between. The CDR3 length is 15 residues. Germline loops: CDR1 SGHDT, CDR2 YYEEEE. The DNA for the CDR3 is TGTGCCAGCAGCCAAGGACCCCGATCCACAGATACGCAGTATTTT. It specifies CASSQGPRSTDTQYF.

J is TRBJ1-5 and V is TRBV7-9, with no clear D. Trimming shortened V by 3 bases and J by 0 bases, and 9 bases separated the two germline ends. The CDR3 has 15 residues. CDR1 is SEHNR, CDR2 FQNEAQ, per germline (reference sequence). The CDR3 DNA sequence: TGTGCCAGCAGCTTTAGTGGTCTTAGCAATCAGCCCCAGCATTTT. Protein sequence: CASSFSGLSNQPQHF. Together with reference TRBV7-9 and TRBJ1-5, the CDR3 gives the full variable domain: DTGVSQNPRHKITKRGQNVTFRCDPISEHNRLYWYRQTLGQGPEFLTYFQNEAQLEKSRLLSDRFSAERPKGSFSTLEIQRTEQGDSAMYLCASSFSGLSNQPQHFGDGTRLSIL.

The V call is TRBV7-9, the J call TRBJ1-3; TRBD1 aligns across 8 bases. After removal of 5 bases from V and 1 base from J, the junction contained 4 bases not matched to a gene. CDR3 length equals 15 residues. Per the germline V gene, CDR1 is SEHNR and CDR2 is FQNEAQ (reference sequence). The CDR3 nucleotides are TGTGCCAGCAGCCTACAGGGGGTTTCTGGAAACACCATATATTTT. Translation: CASSLQGVSGNTIYF.

This clone was picked up many times. The V gene is TRBV30, the J gene TRBJ2-6, with no clear D. This CDR3 comprises 16 residues. Germline V CDR1 and CDR2: GTSNPN, SVGIG (reference sequence). V lost 2 bases and J 1 base, leaving 12 bases between the germline ends. CDR3 sequence (DNA): TGTGCCTGGAGTCCATCCCGACGTTCTGGGGCCAACGTCCTGACTTTC. Its translation: CAWSPSRRSGANVLTF.

The rearrangement links TRBV5-4 to TRBJ2-5, with D tentatively TRBD1 or TRBD2 (5 bases each). This CDR3 comprises 14 residues. The germline V gene encodes CDR1 SGHNT and CDR2 YYREEE (reference sequence). The V and J ends lost 4 bases and 5 bases respectively, with 15 bases between them. CDR3 coding DNA: TGTGCCAGCAGCCCATCCGGGACCTACGAGACCCAGTACTTC. It codes for CASSPSGTYETQYF.

CDR3 nucleotides: TGTGCCAGCAGCTTAAAAGACACTGAAGCTTTCTTT. As protein: CASSLKDTEAFF. The rearrangement links TRBV5-6 to TRBJ1-1; no clear D gene. Per germline, CDR1 SGHDT and CDR2 YYEEEE. V was cut by 2 bases and J by 3 bases, with 5 bases left in between. The length of the CDR3 is 12 residues.

The chain combines TRBV5-6 with TRBJ2-1; possibly TRBD1 for D (6 bases). This CDR3 comprises 14 residues. Germline CDR1 is SGHDT and CDR2 is YYEEEE. Trimming pared 4 bases from V and 8 bases from J, leaving 16 bases between. DNA of the CDR3: TGTGCCAGCAGCGTACCCCTTCAGGGGTATGAGCAGTTCTTC. Translating gives CASSVPLQGYEQFF.

The chain joins TRBV5-4 to TRBJ2-7; 11 nucleotides agree with TRBD2. With 4 bases clipped from V and 7 bases from J, the junction kept 10 bases outside the gene matches. This CDR3 spans 15 amino acids. The V gene's germline CDR1 is SGHNT and CDR2 YYREEE (reference sequence). This CDR3 reads CASSVQLAGEFEQYF. The CDR3 DNA reads TGTGCCAGCAGCGTCCAACTAGCGGGAGAGTTTGAGCAGTACTTC.

The chain uses TRBV4-3 and TRBJ2-1, with unresolved D. CDR1 and CDR2 (germline): LGHNA, YSLEER. V lost 0 bases, J lost 7 bases, and 13 bases lay in between. The CDR3 length is 15 residues. CDR3 in amino acids: CASSQDLDLGNEQFF. CDR3 DNA: TGCGCCAGCAGCCAAGATCTAGACCTTGGTAATGAGCAGTTCTTC.

The V call is TRBV7-2, the J call TRBJ1-1; no reliable D call. The germline CDR1 and CDR2 sequences are SGHTA and FQGNSA. CDR3 length equals 16 residues. V was trimmed by 1 base and J by 4 bases, leaving 16 bases between them. The chain's CDR3 is CASSLDGPGPFTEAFF. Written as DNA, the CDR3 is TGTGCCAGCAGCTTAGACGGTCCGGGTCCGTTCACTGAAGCTTTCTTT.

As for this clone: One junction end does not reproduce the germline sequence, and a read error may be involved. The chain combines TRBV28 with TRBJ2-7, with TRBD1 identical over 10 bases. Germline CDR1 and CDR2: MDHEN and SYDVKM. The CDR3 loop spans 16 amino acids. In DNA form, the CDR3 reads TGTGCCAGCAGTATATTAACCGGGACAGGGGCCTCTCGGCCGGACTTC. Its translation is CASSILTGTGASRPDF.

This chain links TRBV6-1 with TRBJ2-7; 11 bases line up with TRBD1. V was pared by 5 bases and J by 3 bases, with 3 bases of the junction left unmatched. The CDR3 has 14 residues. Germline V gives CDR1 MNHNS, CDR2 SASEGT. Here the CDR3 reads CASSSGTGGYEQYF. The CDR3 region has the DNA TGTGCCAGCAGTTCCGGGACAGGGGGCTACGAGCAGTACTTC.

The CDR3 region is CASSEGVNTQYF. The CDR3 nucleotides are TGCGCCAGCAGTGAGGGGGTGAATACGCAGTATTTT. The J gene is TRBJ2-3, the V gene TRBV10-1, with no clear D. Trimming removed 2 bases from V and 7 bases from J, with 7 bases in between. Germline CDR1 is WNHNN and CDR2 is SYGVQD (reference sequence). The CDR3 is 12 amino acids.

This clone was seen a single time. The chain links TRBV9 to TRBJ2-2; TRBD2 aligns across 12 bases. The trim removed 0 bases at V and 5 bases at J, leaving 5 bases unmatched. Germline V gives CDR1 SGDLS, CDR2 YYNGEE. This CDR3 region has 17 residues. The CDR3 loop reads CASSVGGLAGKTGELFF. The DNA for the CDR3 is TGTGCCAGCAGCGTAGGAGGACTAGCGGGAAAAACCGGGGAGCTGTTTTTT.

The chain joins TRBV5-5 to TRBJ2-3; the D gene is possibly TRBD1 (6 bases). This CDR3 is built from 14 residues. Trimming took 0 bases from V and 1 from J, leaving 6 bases between them. Germline CDR1 and CDR2: SGHKS and YYEKEE (reference sequence). CDR3 protein: CASSLGTGTDTQYF. The CDR3 region has the DNA TGTGCCAGCAGCTTGGGGACAGGCACAGATACGCAGTATTTT.

The rearrangement links TRBV6-5 to TRBJ2-1; 7 bases are shared with TRBD1. The CDR3 contains 15 residues. Germline V lookup: CDR1 MNHEY, CDR2 SVGAGI. The junction had 7 bases not matched to a gene; V was cut back by 6 bases and J by 2 bases. CDR3 sequence reads: CASRTGQRTYNEQFF. The CDR3 region has the DNA TGTGCCAGCAGAACGGGACAGCGGACCTACAATGAGCAGTTCTTC.

The CDR3 coding sequence is TGTGCCAGCAGCGAGACAGGGGGCTACAATGAGCAGTTCTTC. Residues: CASSETGGYNEQFF. The genes are TRBV6-5 and TRBJ2-1, with TRBD1 matching 9 bases. V shed 6 bases, J shed 3 bases, and the junction held 3 bases outside the gene matches. Germline V gene sequence: CDR1 MNHEY, CDR2 SVGAGI. The CDR3 has 14 amino acids.

The chain couples TRBV18 to TRBJ2-2; D not certain. The CDR3 loop spans 13 amino acids. CDR1 is KGHSH and CDR2 is LQKENI in the germline V gene. Trimming took 6 bases from V and 2 from J, leaving 7 bases between them. The CDR3 DNA is TGTGCCAGCTCGGAAAGAAACACCGGGGAGCTGTTTTTT. Translating gives CASSERNTGELFF.

This clone appeared a few times. The chain has TRBV18 and TRBJ1-5; D unresolved. The CDR3 is 14 amino acids. Germline V gene sequence: CDR1 KGHSH, CDR2 LQKENI. V gave up 5 bases and J gave up 2 bases, with 10 bases separating them. As DNA, the CDR3 is TGTGCCAGCTCAGCAGGCCAGGGCAATCAGCCCCAGCATTTT. It yields the protein CASSAGQGNQPQHF.

The V gene is TRBV7-8, the J gene TRBJ1-2, with 9 bases matching TRBD1. Germline CDR1 reads SGHVS; CDR2 reads FQNEAQ. The V segment lost 2 bases and the J segment 6 bases; nucleotides outside the gene matches: 10. This CDR3 is built from 16 residues. CDR3 loop: CASSLWVYRGRDGYTF. The DNA of the CDR3 is TGTGCCAGCAGCTTATGGGTCTACAGGGGGCGAGATGGCTACACCTTC.

This clone was counted once. V gene TRBV19 combines with J gene TRBJ2-1; a weak D match, TRBD1 (5 bases). Per the germline V gene, CDR1 is LNHDA and CDR2 is SQIVND (reference sequence). Trimming left V 5 bases short and J 2 bases short, with 16 bases between. The CDR3 is made up of 16 amino acids. CDR3 amino acids: CASSSTQGIPYNEQFF. CDR3 DNA: TGTGCCAGTAGTTCCACCCAGGGCATCCCCTACAATGAGCAGTTCTTC.

The chain combines TRBV7-9 with TRBJ2-1, with 12 bases fitting TRBD2. Losses at the gene ends were 2 bases for V and 4 bases for J; bases not matched to a gene: 6. Germline loops: CDR1 SEHNR, CDR2 FQNEAQ (reference sequence). The CDR3 sequence is 17 residues long. The CDR3 reads CASSLTSGRRRYNEQFF. The DNA of the CDR3 is TGTGCCAGCAGCTTAACTAGCGGGAGGAGGAGATACAATGAGCAGTTCTTC.

This clone has a single count. The V call is TRBV5-1, the J call TRBJ2-3; D is undetermined. Trimming stripped 4 bases from V and 1 base from J, with 7 bases between. There are 13 residues in the CDR3. Germline V gene lookup returns CDR1 SGHRS and CDR2 YFSETQ. Here the CDR3 DNA reads TGCGCCAGCAGCCGAGTAGGCACAGATACGCAGTATTTT. It is translated as CASSRVGTDTQYF.